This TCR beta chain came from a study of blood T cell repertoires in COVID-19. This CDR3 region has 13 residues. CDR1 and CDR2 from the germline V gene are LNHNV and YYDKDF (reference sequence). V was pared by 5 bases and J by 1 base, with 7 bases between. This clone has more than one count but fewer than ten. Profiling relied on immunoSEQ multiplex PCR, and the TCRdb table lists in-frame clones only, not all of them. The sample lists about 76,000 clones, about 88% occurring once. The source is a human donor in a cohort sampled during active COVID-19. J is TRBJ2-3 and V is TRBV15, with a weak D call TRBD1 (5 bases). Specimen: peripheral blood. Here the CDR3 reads CATSPGRTDTQYF. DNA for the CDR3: TGTGCCACCAGCCCAGGGCGCACAGATACGCAGTATTTT.